The 29 T cell receptor beta chains below were found in one sample sequenced in a study of spatial heterogeneity in lung cancer. MiXCR was run by TCRdb on the 5' RACE reads, yielding one entry per CDR3 protein. The sample has roughly 10,000 distinct CDR3 sequences; around 5.8% are singletons. The time point denotes: sample taken at primary tumor resection. No cells were sorted before sequencing. The whole RNA sequenced was extracted from tumor, nontumor lung or frozen PBMC. The material was PBMCs, obtained at surgery. The receptor set was obtained from a male donor with early-stage non-small cell lung cancer.

This clonotype was counted many times. This beta chain is off target for a library built for alpha chains, so its abundance means little. The chain has TRBV10-3 and TRBJ1-6; D is possibly TRBD1 (5 bases). The CDR3 has 13 residues. Trimming took 3 bases from V and 7 from J, leaving 7 bases between them. Per germline, CDR1 ENHRY and CDR2 SYGVKD. CDR3 in DNA: TGTGCCATCAGTGAAGGGGTGAATTCACCCCTCCACTTT. It is translated as CAISEGVNSPLHF.

Relative to its sample, this clonotype is medium-sized. This beta chain is an off-target read within a library intended for alpha chains, so its frequency means little. The CDR3 DNA sequence: TGCAGTGCTAGCCTCCCCCTCGTACTAGACTCCTCTAGCACAGATACGCAGTATTTT. Residues: CSASLPLVLDSSSTDTQYF. The rearrangement links TRBV20-1 to TRBJ2-3; TRBD2 might be the D (5 bases). Deletions cut 3 bases from V and 0 bases from J, with 25 bases between. CDR3 length: 19 residues. In germline, CDR1 is DFQATT, CDR2 SNEGSKA (reference sequence).

Concerning this clonotype: This beta chain is a stray read from a library made for alpha chains; its abundance is not meaningful. The V and J genes are TRBV7-9 and TRBJ1-6; no definite D call. This CDR3 region has 15 residues. V was pared by 1 base and J by 5 bases, with 9 bases between. Germline V gene sequence: CDR1 SEHNR, CDR2 FQNEAQ (reference sequence). In DNA form, the CDR3 reads TGTGCCAGCAGCTTAGGGCAGACTAATAATTCACCCCTCCACTTT. Its translation is CASSLGQTNNSPLHF.

This clonotype was counted at least ten times. The library was built for alpha chains, so this beta chain is an off-target read and its size means little. V and J are TRBV20-1 and TRBJ2-4; D gene ambiguous. V was trimmed by 0 bases and J by 0 bases, leaving 9 bases between them. The CDR3 extends over 15 amino acids. Germline-derived CDR1 and CDR2 are DFQATT and SNEGSKA (reference sequence). This CDR3 reads CSAREVLLAKNIQYF. DNA of the CDR3: TGCAGTGCTAGAGAAGTGCTTCTAGCCAAAAACATTCAGTACTTC.

This clonotype was detected ten times or more. Since the library was made to target alpha chains, this beta chain is a stray read and its abundance is not meaningful. CDR3 residues: CASRSTGQDQPQHF. As DNA, the CDR3 is TGTGCCAGCAGATCTACAGGGCAGGATCAGCCCCAGCATTTT. The chain links TRBV12-3 or TRBV12-4 to TRBJ1-5, with a weak D call TRBD1 (6 bases). The CDR3 runs to 14 residues. Trimming pared 6 bases from V and 5 bases from J, leaving 14 bases between.

This clonotype was counted at least ten times. This beta chain appears as a stray read in a library generated for alpha chains; its size is not informative. This sequence joins TRBV5-1 and TRBJ2-7; D is possibly TRBD2 (6 bases). V gave up 0 bases and J gave up 3 bases, with 13 bases separating them. This CDR3 spans 15 amino acids. Per germline, CDR1 SGHRS and CDR2 YFSETQ. The CDR3, as DNA: TGCGCCAGCAGCTTGGCCGTCGGGAGCCGCTACGAGCAGTACTTC. It specifies CASSLAVGSRYEQYF.

By share, this clonotype ranks as medium-sized. Found in a library prepared for alpha chains, this beta chain is an off-target read, and its abundance has little meaning. The J gene is TRBJ2-5, the V gene TRBV3-1, with 10 bases identical to TRBD2. This CDR3 contains 18 residues. Germline V gives CDR1 LGHDT, CDR2 YNNKEL (reference sequence). V trimming: 0 bases; J trimming: 4 bases; junction bases outside the gene matches: 11. CDR3 residues: CASSQDLRRGTSVETQYF. The CDR3 bases are TGTGCCAGCAGCCAAGACTTAAGGAGGGGGACTAGCGTAGAGACCCAGTACTTC.

In its sample, this clonotype was seen many times. The size of this beta chain means little, since it is a stray read in a library made for alpha chains. The J gene is TRBJ2-7, the V gene TRBV18; 10 bases map to TRBD2. This CDR3 is built from 14 residues. CDR1 and CDR2 (germline): KGHSH, LQKENI. Trimming cost V 6 bases and J 4 bases; bases outside gene matches: 6. Here the CDR3 DNA reads TGTGCCAGCTCCCTCTGGACTAGCGGATACGAGCAGTACTTC. This sequence encodes CASSLWTSGYEQYF.

A remark on this clonotype: Just one base apart from a much larger clone, this may be a read error. This beta chain is an off-target read within a library intended for alpha chains, so its frequency means little. The rearrangement uses TRBV18 and TRBJ2-1; D perhaps matches TRBD2 (5 bases). The germline gives CDR1 KGHSH, CDR2 LQKENI. There are 15 residues in the CDR3. For the CDR3, the DNA is TGTACCAGCTCACCGCGGGTGTCTGGGGACAATGAGCAGTTCTTC. This translates into CTSSPRVSGDNEQFF.

This clonotype was detected many times. A library prepared for alpha chains yielded this beta chain as an off-target read; its size is of little meaning. The V and J genes are TRBV29-1 and TRBJ2-3; 8 nucleotides agree with TRBD2. The CDR3 spans 15 residues. Germline CDR1 is SQVTM and CDR2 is ANQGSEA. V lost 2 bases, J lost 3 bases, and 7 bases stayed unmatched. CDR3 coding DNA: TGCAGCGTTGAAAGGACGGGAGGGGATACAGATACGCAGTATTTT. Translating it yields CSVERTGGDTDTQYF.

This clonotype rates as medium-sized. Being off target in a library aimed at alpha chains, this beta chain has a size of little meaning. The V gene is TRBV3-1, the J gene TRBJ1-1, with D possibly matching TRBD1 (5 bases). This CDR3 contains 13 residues. The V end lost 4 bases, the J end lost 3 bases, and 9 bases lay between the germline ends. Germline-derived CDR1 and CDR2 are LGHDT and YNNKEL (reference sequence). The CDR3, as DNA: TGTGCCAGCAGCCGGGGGTTGGACACTGAAGCTTTCTTT. It is translated as CASSRGLDTEAFF. Full variable domain (rest looked up from reference TRBV3-1 and TRBJ1-1): DTAVSQTPKYLVTQMGNDKSIKCEQNLGHDTMYWYKQDSKKFLKIMFSYNNKELIINETVPNRFSPKSPDKAHLNLHINSLELGDSAVYFCASSRGLDTEAFFGQGTRLTVV.

This clonotype was observed at least ten times. Since the library was made to target alpha chains, this beta chain is a stray read and its abundance is not meaningful. The J gene is TRBJ2-2, the V gene TRBV12-3 or TRBV12-4; no firm D call. CDR3 size: 12 residues. V was pared by 5 bases and J by 4 bases, with 5 bases between. This CDR3 is CASSPSTGELFF. In DNA, the CDR3 is TGTGCCAGCAGTCCTAGCACCGGGGAGCTGTTTTTT.

As concerns this clonotype: A library prepared for alpha chains yielded this beta chain as an off-target read; its size is of little meaning. The chain is built from TRBV28 and TRBJ2-3; D uncertain. The CDR3 has 13 amino acids. V shed 6 bases and J shed 4 bases, with 11 bases lying between them. Germline CDR1 reads MDHEN; CDR2 reads SYDVKM. Written as DNA, the CDR3 is TGTGCCAGCAGCACAAATACAGCAGATACGCAGTATTTT. This codes for CASSTNTADTQYF. Variable domain in full (rest from reference TRBV28 and TRBJ2-3): DVKVTQSSRYLVKRTGEKVFLECVQDMDHENMFWYRQDPGLGLRLIYFSYDVKMKEKGDIPEGYSVSREKKERFSLILESASTNQTSMYLCASSTNTADTQYFGPGTRLTVL.

This clonotype has ten or more counts. A library prepared for alpha chains yielded this beta chain as an off-target read; its size is of little meaning. The V call is TRBV28, the J call TRBJ2-4; TRBD1 agrees at 10 bases. Germline-derived CDR1 and CDR2 are MDHEN and SYDVKM. V shed 7 bases and J 5 bases; nucleotides not matched to a gene: 11. This CDR3 has 16 residues. The CDR3, as DNA: TGTGCCAGCAAAGACGGGACAGGGGTTAGTGAAAACATTCAGTACTTC. It translates to CASKDGTGVSENIQYF.

This clonotype occurred many times. Because the library targeted alpha chains, this beta chain is an off-target read whose size means little. The chain is built from TRBV5-1 and TRBJ2-3; no firm D call. In germline, CDR1 is SGHRS, CDR2 YFSETQ. V was clipped by 2 bases and J by 4 bases, with 2 bases between them. The CDR3 extends over 11 amino acids. CDR3 sequence (DNA): TGCGCCAGCAGCTTATCAGATACGCAGTATTTT. Amino acids: CASSLSDTQYF.

This clonotype has a count of ten or more. This beta chain is a stray read from a library made for alpha chains; its abundance is not meaningful. J is TRBJ2-7 and V is TRBV18; TRBD2 matches at 10 bases. The CDR3 is 14 residues long. V dropped 4 bases and J dropped 0; count of bases not matched to a gene: 0. Germline V gene sequence: CDR1 KGHSH, CDR2 LQKENI. The CDR3 region is CASSLAGGSYEQYF. CDR3 sequence (DNA): TGTGCCAGCTCACTAGCGGGGGGCTCCTACGAGCAGTACTTC.

There are many counts of this clonotype. This beta chain is an unintended read in a library built for alpha chains; its size means little. This sequence joins TRBV7-8 and TRBJ2-7, with unresolved D. V was cut by 4 bases and J by 0 bases, with 13 bases left in between. Germline V CDR1 and CDR2: SGHVS, FQNEAQ. CDR3 length: 15 amino acids. In DNA form, the CDR3 reads TGTGCCAGCAGCTCGCGGCGAATTGTCTCCTACGAGCAGTACTTC. This gives the protein CASSSRRIVSYEQYF. Using reference TRBV7-8 and TRBJ2-7 for the parts outside the CDR3, the full variable domain is GAGVSQSPRYKVAKRGQDVALRCDPISGHVSLFWYQQALGQGPEFLTYFQNEAQLDKSGLPSDRFFAERPEGSVSTLKIQRTQQEDSAVYLCASSSRRIVSYEQYFGPGTRLTVT.

At least ten counts were recorded for this clonotype. This beta chain turned up in a library designed for alpha chains; as an off-target read, its abundance says little. This chain uses TRBV28 with TRBJ1-2; no clear D gene. CDR3 length: 11 amino acids. Trimming took off 4 bases at V and 4 bases at J, with 4 bases between the two ends. Germline lookup yields CDR1 MDHEN and CDR2 SYDVKM. The CDR3 spells CASSSSYGYTF. CDR3 sequence (DNA): TGTGCCAGCAGTTCCAGCTATGGCTACACCTTC.

About this clonotype: For a library built for alpha chains, this beta chain is a stray read; little rests on its size. The rearrangement links TRBV4-1 to TRBJ2-1, with 13 nucleotides matching TRBD2. The junction had 3 bases not matched to a gene; V was cut back by 0 bases and J by 4 bases. The CDR3 spans 17 residues. Germline CDR1 reads MGHRA; CDR2 reads YSYEKL. CDR3 sequence: CASSQETSGGRYNEQFF. The CDR3 coding sequence is TGCGCCAGCAGCCAAGAGACTAGCGGGGGGCGTTACAATGAGCAGTTCTTC.

This clonotype was seen ten or more times. This beta chain lies outside the target of a library built for alpha chains; its clone size means little. The chain has TRBV7-9 and TRBJ1-2; perhaps TRBD1 as D (6 bases). This CDR3 spans 14 amino acids. Between the trimmed V and J ends, which lost 4 bases and 2 bases, there was a span of 11 bases. Germline V gene sequence: CDR1 SEHNR, CDR2 FQNEAQ (reference sequence). CDR3 sequence reads: CASSSLTGNYGYTF. In DNA, the CDR3 is TGTGCCAGCAGCTCCCTTACAGGGAACTATGGCTACACCTTC.

This clonotype was seen at least ten times. Since it is a stray read in a library aimed at alpha chains, this beta chain has a size that is not meaningful. V and J are TRBV5-1 and TRBJ2-7, with 8 positions matching TRBD1. CDR3 length: 15 amino acids. Germline V lookup: CDR1 SGHRS, CDR2 YFSETQ. V lost 4 bases, J lost 3 bases, and 9 bases stayed unmatched. The CDR3 loop is CASSPTGTGGYEQYF. The CDR3 DNA sequence: TGCGCCAGCAGCCCAACCGGGACAGGAGGCTACGAGCAGTACTTC. The full variable domain, in which reference TRBV5-1 and TRBJ2-7 provide the parts outside the CDR3, is KAGVTQTPRYLIKTRGQQVTLSCSPISGHRSVSWYQQTPGQGLQFLFEYFSETQRNKGNFPGRFSGRQFSNSRSEMNVSTLELGDSALYLCASSPTGTGGYEQYFGPGTRLTVT.

A note on this clonotype: This beta chain is an off-target read within a library intended for alpha chains, so its frequency means little. The chain has TRBV6-5 and TRBJ2-3, with 8 bases fitting TRBD2. The germline gives CDR1 MNHEY, CDR2 SVGAGI. CDR3 length: 16 residues. The V segment lost 5 bases and the J segment 4 bases; nucleotides outside the gene matches: 11. The CDR3 DNA reads TGTGCCAGCAGTGCTTACCTAGCGGGTCTGGCAGATACGCAGTATTTT. It translates to CASSAYLAGLADTQYF.

This clonotype was seen a handful of times. This beta chain turned up in a library designed for alpha chains; as an off-target read, its abundance says little. The chain couples TRBV3-1 to TRBJ1-2; 9 nucleotides line up with TRBD1. Germline-derived CDR1 and CDR2 are LGHDT and YNNKEL (reference sequence). Trimming took 2 bases from V and 5 from J; bases not matched to a gene: 12. The CDR3 is 17 amino acids. The CDR3 reads CASSQNSGTGPGYGYTF. The CDR3, as DNA: TGTGCCAGCAGCCAAAATTCCGGGACAGGGCCGGGGTATGGCTACACCTTC.

This clonotype was seen more than once but under ten times. With the library built for alpha chains, this beta chain is off target and its frequency is not meaningful. The chain carries TRBV12-5 and TRBJ2-4; D is ambiguous. V lost 6 bases to trimming and J lost 0 bases, with 18 bases between them. CDR3 length: 17 amino acids. The germline V gene has CDR1 LGHNT and CDR2 FRNRAP. The CDR3 reads CASGITSVDLAKNIQYF. CDR3 in DNA: TGTGCTAGTGGCATAACAAGCGTAGACCTAGCCAAAAACATTCAGTACTTC.

In regard to this clonotype: Its ends do not fully match the called genes, so a read error is possible. This beta chain is an unintended read in a library built for alpha chains; its size means little. The chain carries TRBV6-1 and TRBJ2-5, with 9 bases fitting TRBD2. There are 16 residues in the CDR3. CDR1 is MNHNS and CDR2 is SASEGT in the germline V gene. The CDR3 here is CVSSEISGRGRETQCF. CDR3 in DNA: TGTGTCAGCAGTGAAATTAGCGGGAGAGGGAGAGAGACCCAGTGCTTC.

To note about this clonotype: Found in a library prepared for alpha chains, this beta chain is an off-target read, and its abundance has little meaning. The chain combines TRBV12-3 or TRBV12-4 with TRBJ2-7; 7 bases are shared with TRBD2. The CDR3 covers 15 residues. V was pared by 6 bases and J by 5 bases, with 13 bases of the junction left unmatched. The CDR3 loop is CASSAAGLPRDEQYF. CDR3 sequence (DNA): TGTGCCAGCAGCGCCGCGGGACTACCCCGAGACGAGCAGTACTTC.

A few counts support this clonotype. This beta chain slipped into a library made for alpha chains as a stray read, so its size is not meaningful. This rearrangement joins TRBV20-1 to TRBJ2-3, with D unclear. Germline CDR1 and CDR2: DFQATT and SNEGSKA (reference sequence). The CDR3 contains 14 residues. V shed 2 bases and J shed 1 base, with 10 bases lying between them. The CDR3 DNA is TGCAGTGCTAGAAGACAACCGGGCACAGATACGCAGTATTTT. It yields the protein CSARRQPGTDTQYF.

This clonotype was seen a handful of times. This beta chain came through as a stray read in a library set up for alpha chains, and its size says little. V gene TRBV7-8 combines with J gene TRBJ2-7, with 8 nucleotides matching TRBD1. The germline gives CDR1 SGHVS, CDR2 FQNEAQ. The CDR3 length is 14 residues. The V and J ends lost 1 base and 2 bases, in that order; junction bases with no gene match: 1. CDR3 in DNA: TGTGCCAGCAGCTTAGTACAGGGGGCCTACGAGCAGTACTTC. Translating gives CASSLVQGAYEQYF. Complete variable domain (other parts from reference TRBV7-8 and TRBJ2-7): GAGVSQSPRYKVAKRGQDVALRCDPISGHVSLFWYQQALGQGPEFLTYFQNEAQLDKSGLPSDRFFAERPEGSVSTLKIQRTQQEDSAVYLCASSLVQGAYEQYFGPGTRLTVT.

At least ten counts were recorded for this clonotype. This beta chain slipped into a library made for alpha chains as a stray read, so its size is not meaningful. The chain combines TRBV24-1 with TRBJ2-3; TRBD1 is a possible D gene (6 bases). The CDR3 consists of 13 residues. V dropped 4 bases and J dropped 5 bases, with 9 bases sitting between them. The germline gives CDR1 KGHDR, CDR2 SFDVKD. DNA of the CDR3: TGTGCCACCAGTGACCCACAGGGAGATACGCAGTATTTT. This codes for CATSDPQGDTQYF.